One sample yielded the 22 T cell receptor beta chains listed below, sequenced in a study of PD-L1 blockade in urothelial cancer. Stated time point: pretreatment peripheral blood. Data came from immunoSEQ multiplex PCR; TCRdb stores just in-frame clones and leaves some out. The sample comprises 70,000 or so clones, almost 90% of which are singletons, and over 4% rests with the top ten. Sequences were derived from PBMCs, sampled around atezolizumab (anti-PD-L1) treatment. The receptors here all came from a man aged 70-80 years with urothelial cancer.

The CDR3 DNA reads as TGTGCCAGCTCACCATGGGCCATTGATCAATCTGGGGCCAACGTCCTGACTTTC. Amino acids: CASSPWAIDQSGANVLTF. V gene TRBV18 combines with J gene TRBJ2-6; unclear D gene. CDR1 and CDR2 from the germline V gene are KGHSH and LQKENI. The V gene lost 2 bases and the J gene lost 1 base, with 15 bases spanning the gap. CDR3 size: 18 residues. Based on the CDR3 plus reference TRBV18 and TRBJ2-6, the full variable domain is NAGVMQNPRHLVRRRGQEARLRCSPMKGHSHVYWYRQLPEEGLKFMVYLQKENIIDESGMPKERFSAEFPKEGPSILRIQQVVRGDSAAYFCASSPWAIDQSGANVLTFGAGSRLTVL.

The chain carries TRBV9 and TRBJ1-2; TRBD1 matches at 8 bases. With 3 bases clipped from V and 3 bases from J, the junction kept 1 base outside the gene matches. CDR3 length: 13 residues. Germline V gene data show CDR1 as SGDLS and CDR2 as YYNGEE. The CDR3 bases are TGTGCCAGCAGCGAGGGACAGGACTATGGCTACACCTTC. This encodes CASSEGQDYGYTF.

This chain links TRBV11-2 with TRBJ2-3; 9 bases are a match to TRBD2. The CDR3 sequence is 17 residues long. CDR1 is SGHAT, CDR2 FQNNGV, per germline. The trim removed 1 base at V and 4 bases at J, leaving 9 bases unmatched. As DNA, the CDR3 is TGTGCCAGCAGCTTAGCGGCTAGCGGGATGGCGGCAGATACGCAGTATTTT. Protein: CASSLAASGMAADTQYF.

The chain employs TRBV10-1 and TRBJ2-2, with D maybe TRBD1 (5 bases). The V end was cut by 0 bases, the J end by 5 bases, with 10 bases between. The CDR3 runs to 15 residues. Germline CDR1 WNHNN, CDR2 SYGVQD (reference sequence). The CDR3 sequence: CASSESIGATGELFF. The CDR3 DNA sequence: TGCGCCAGCAGTGAGTCAATAGGGGCAACCGGGGAGCTGTTTTTT.

This clone was counted once. This rearrangement joins TRBV5-6 to TRBJ2-2; unclear D gene. Germline assignment: CDR1 SGHDT and CDR2 YYEEEE. With 4 bases removed from V and 0 bases from J, the gap between germline ends came to 13 bases. The CDR3 runs 16 residues. The CDR3: CASSRVDAPNTGELFF. CDR3 DNA: TGTGCCAGCAGCCGGGTTGACGCCCCGAACACCGGGGAGCTGTTTTTT.

This clone came up once. CDR3 in amino acids: CASSVATVGGARPDTQYF. CDR3 nucleotides: TGTGCCAGCAGCGTAGCTACGGTGGGGGGAGCCCGCCCAGATACGCAGTATTTT. The chain recombines TRBV9 with TRBJ2-3, with D maybe TRBD2 (6 bases). CDR1 is SGDLS and CDR2 is YYNGEE in the germline V gene. CDR3 length: 18 amino acids. Deletions cut 0 bases from V and 4 bases from J, with 21 bases between.

As DNA, the CDR3 is TGTGCCAGCAGCTTGGGTGGAGGGCTGAGGGCGTCAGGCTACACCTTC. Encoded protein: CASSLGGGLRASGYTF. V is TRBV7-9 and J is TRBJ1-2; no clear D. Trimming left V 3 bases short and J 8 bases short, with 22 bases between. The length of the CDR3 is 16 residues. CDR1 and CDR2 from the germline V gene are SEHNR and FQNEAQ (reference sequence).

The chain recombines TRBV28 with TRBJ2-2; a weak D match, TRBD2 (5 bases). The germline gives CDR1 MDHEN, CDR2 SYDVKM. The CDR3 length is 18 residues. V gave up 6 bases and J gave up 2 bases, with 22 bases separating them. The CDR3, as DNA: TGTGCCAGCAGCCCTGGAATTGGGAGTGCAGCAAACACCGGGGAGCTGTTTTTT. Translating it yields CASSPGIGSAANTGELFF. Combining the CDR3 with reference TRBV28 and TRBJ2-2 gives the whole variable domain DVKVTQSSRYLVKRTGEKVFLECVQDMDHENMFWYRQDPGLGLRLIYFSYDVKMKEKGDIPEGYSVSREKKERFSLILESASTNQTSMYLCASSPGIGSAANTGELFFGEGSRLTVL.

The chain carries TRBV5-4 and TRBJ2-3; weak D call: TRBD2 (5 bases). This CDR3 contains 13 residues. The germline V and J ends were trimmed by 1 base and 4 bases, with 7 bases remaining between them. The germline V gene has CDR1 SGHNT and CDR2 YYREEE (reference sequence). The CDR3 DNA follows: TGTGCCAGCAGCTTGCGGGGAGCAGATACGCAGTATTTT. Amino acid sequence: CASSLRGADTQYF.

This chain uses TRBV7-6 with TRBJ2-1; 11 positions match TRBD2. After removal of 5 bases from V and 9 bases from J, the junction contained 18 bases not matched to a gene. Germline V gene lookup returns CDR1 SGHVS and CDR2 FNYEAQ. This CDR3 comprises 18 residues. CDR3 loop: CASSQVAGGPSLLGEQFF. CDR3 nucleotide sequence: TGTGCCAGCAGCCAGGTAGCGGGAGGGCCTAGTCTGTTAGGTGAGCAGTTCTTC.

The V and J genes are TRBV6-1 and TRBJ2-1; D is ambiguous. CDR1 is MNHNS and CDR2 is SASEGT in the germline V gene. The germline V and J ends were trimmed by 0 bases and 2 bases, with 11 bases remaining between them. The CDR3 contains 16 residues. The DNA of the CDR3 is TGTGCCAGCAGTGAAGCGCTTGTAGCCCCCTACAATGAGCAGTTCTTC. This translates into CASSEALVAPYNEQFF.

The sample holds one count of this clone. The chain combines TRBV2 with TRBJ2-2; possible D gene TRBD1, 6 bases. Germline loops: CDR1 SNHLY, CDR2 FYNNEI. Trimming stripped 6 bases from V and 4 bases from J, with 6 bases between. The CDR3 has 12 residues. CDR3 loop: CASRQGTGELFF. CDR3 sequence (DNA): TGTGCCAGCAGACAGGGCACCGGGGAGCTGTTTTTT. Using reference TRBV2 and TRBJ2-2 for the parts outside the CDR3, the full variable domain is EPEVTQTPSHQVTQMGQEVILRCVPISNHLYFYWYRQILGQKVEFLVSFYNNEISEKSEIFDDQFSVERPDGSNFTLKIRSTKLEDSAMYFCASRQGTGELFFGEGSRLTVL.

J is TRBJ1-2 and V is TRBV28, with D unclear. CDR1 MDHEN and CDR2 SYDVKM come from the germline V gene. The CDR3 loop spans 12 amino acids. The V gene lost 8 bases and the J gene lost 8 bases, with 15 bases spanning the gap. This CDR3 is CASAGELLGYTF. The CDR3 nucleotides read TGTGCCAGCGCTGGGGAGCTGTTGGGCTACACCTTC.

The chain carries TRBV6-4 and TRBJ2-1; D is perhaps TRBD2 (6 bases). The CDR3 loop spans 17 amino acids. With 0 bases removed from V and 0 bases from J, the gap between germline ends came to 12 bases. Germline V gene sequence: CDR1 MRHNA, CDR2 SNTAGT. In DNA form, the CDR3 reads TGTGCCAGCAGTGACTCGCCCCTAGCGAACTCCTACAATGAGCAGTTCTTC. It encodes CASSDSPLANSYNEQFF.

This clone was picked up a small number of times. The V gene is TRBV28, the J gene TRBJ2-3; D perhaps matches TRBD2 (5 bases). From germline, CDR1 is MDHEN and CDR2 SYDVKM. Trimming pared 6 bases from V and 1 base from J, leaving 8 bases between. CDR3 length: 13 amino acids. The CDR3 region is CASRERGTDTQYF. The CDR3 DNA is TGTGCCAGCAGAGAGAGGGGCACAGATACGCAGTATTTT.

The rearrangement links TRBV9 to TRBJ1-5, with no clear D. The germline CDR1 and CDR2 sequences are SGDLS and YYNGEE. This CDR3 has 16 residues. The V gene lost 3 bases and the J gene lost 0 bases, with 13 bases spanning the gap. CDR3 nucleotide sequence: TGTGCCAGCAGCGCCGGGGTCGGTAGTAGCAATCAGCCCCAGCATTTT. Its protein product is CASSAGVGSSNQPQHF.

This chain connects TRBV28 to TRBJ1-2, with no clear D. V gave up 6 bases and J gave up 4 bases, with 15 bases separating them. The CDR3 spans 14 residues. From germline, CDR1 is MDHEN and CDR2 SYDVKM. The CDR3 here is CASSPEVVSYGYTF. The CDR3 DNA reads as TGTGCCAGCAGCCCAGAAGTGGTTTCCTATGGCTACACCTTC.

The V gene is TRBV27, the J gene TRBJ1-5, with unresolved D. Trimming left V 2 bases short and J 3 bases short, with 11 bases between. Germline V gene sequence: CDR1 MNHEY, CDR2 SMNVEV (reference sequence). This CDR3 has 15 amino acids. CDR3 in DNA: TGTGCCAGCAGTTTAAGCGGGGTACCCAATCAGCCCCAGCATTTT. Its protein is CASSLSGVPNQPQHF.

CDR3 region: CASSVESLAGGRGELFF. DNA for the CDR3: TGTGCCAGCAGCGTAGAGAGCCTAGCGGGAGGGCGCGGGGAGCTGTTTTTT. The chain has TRBV9 and TRBJ2-2; 12 bases agree with TRBD2. Germline loops: CDR1 SGDLS, CDR2 YYNGEE. The CDR3 has 17 amino acids. The trim removed 0 bases at V and 7 bases at J, leaving 7 bases unmatched.

The V and J genes are TRBV7-9 and TRBJ1-5; TRBD1 might be the D (5 bases). CDR1 SEHNR and CDR2 FQNEAQ come from the germline V gene (reference sequence). V gave up 1 base and J gave up 5 bases, with 9 bases separating them. The length of the CDR3 is 14 residues. The CDR3 sequence is CASSLGGVDQPQHF. In DNA form, the CDR3 reads TGTGCCAGCAGCTTAGGGGGGGTTGATCAGCCCCAGCATTTT.

The rearrangement links TRBV5-8 to TRBJ2-5; perhaps TRBD1 as D (6 bases). Trimming left V 4 bases short and J 5 bases short, with 15 bases between. The CDR3 runs to 14 residues. The germline gives CDR1 SGHTS, CDR2 YDEGEE. The DNA of the CDR3 is TGTGCCAGCAGCACCGGACAGTTTGGGGAGACCCAGTACTTC. This encodes CASSTGQFGETQYF. The complete variable domain, with remaining parts taken from reference TRBV5-8 and TRBJ2-5, reads EAGVTQSPTHLIKTRGQQATLRCSPISGHTSVYWYQQALGLGLQFLLWYDEGEERNRGNFPPRFSGRQFPNYSSELNVNALELEDSALYLCASSTGQFGETQYFGPGTRLLVL.

This clone has more than one count but fewer than ten. The gene calls are TRBV19 and TRBJ1-1, with 8 bases that match TRBD1. The CDR3 spans 12 residues. V shed 10 bases and J 1 base; nucleotides not matched to a gene: 2. Germline V gives CDR1 LNHDA, CDR2 SQIVND (reference sequence). The DNA of the CDR3 is TGTGCCACCGGGACAGGGAACACTGAAGCTTTCTTT. Translated, it gives CATGTGNTEAFF. The variable domain in full, with the rest retrieved from reference TRBV19 and TRBJ1-1, is DGGITQSPKYLFRKEGQNVTLSCEQNLNHDAMYWYRQDPGQGLRLIYYSQIVNDFQKGDIAEGYSVSREKKESFPLTVTSAQKNPTAFYLCATGTGNTEAFFGQGTRLTVV.